This T cell receptor (beta chain) was profiled in a study of control samples from healthy donors and cancer patients (dated by TCRdb to about 2020). Regarding this clone: Its antigen is unknown. The input lacks base qualities; no much larger clone sits a single base away.

Libraries were built with the immunoSEQ multiplex PCR assay. TCRdb stores this immuneACCESS table with in-frame sequences only. Part of the clones is absent; in the studies checked, under half of the shortfall reflects unresolved V genes, and no reason is known for the rest. A total of under 300,000 clones appear in this sample, roughly four fifths of them only once. Of the sample, roughly 14% falls within the top ten clones. The sequence was collected from a woman aged 55 to 70 with lung cancer. The sequenced sample was PBMCs.

This receptor carries the CDR3 CASSLGRGSGMNTEAFF. The DNA sequence is as follows: TGCGCCAGCAGCTTGGGGAGGGGTAGTGGGATGAACACTGAAGCTTTCTTT. Recombination joined TRBV5-1 with TRBJ1-1; D gene: possibly TRBD1, on 5 matching bases. V loses 0 bases of germline sequence and J loses 0 bases, and the interval between the two ends is 15 bases. The CDR3 measures 17 amino acids from cysteine to phenylalanine. This entry keeps only the CDR3 DNA: 51 bases, framed from base 1. CDR1 SGHRS and CDR2 YFSETQ were looked up in the germline V gene.